The 18 T cell receptor beta chains presented below share a single source sample, sequenced in a study of blood T cells in healthy people across ages. A second about 7 to 11 cycle PCR used barcoded and J-beta primers. TCRdb analysed the 5' RACE reads with MiXCR anew, one entry per CDR3 protein. This repertoire shows approximately 880,000 distinct CDR3 sequences, 45% to 50% found once; its top ten account for roughly an eighth. Sequenced material: blood. The origin of the receptors is a man aged 25-40 years in good health.

This clonotype came up once. The junction and the germline gene differ at one end; a read error may be behind it. V is TRBV7-8 and J is TRBJ2-1; 8 bases fit TRBD2. CDR3 length: 15 amino acids. Germline V gives CDR1 SGHVS, CDR2 FQNEAQ. DNA of the CDR3: TGTGCCAACAGCTTAGTCTCGGGGGGGGATAATGAGCAGTTCTTC. Its protein product is CANSLVSGGDNEQFF.

Only a few counts were recorded for this clonotype. The chain couples TRBV6-5 to TRBJ2-6, with a weak D call TRBD1 (6 bases). Germline CDR1 and CDR2: MNHEY and SVGAGI. The V gene lost 4 bases and the J gene lost 0 bases, with 13 bases spanning the gap. This CDR3 is 17 amino acids long. CDR3 sequence (DNA): TGTGCCAGCAGTTCTCAGGGGTCCTACTCTGGGGCCAACGTCCTGACTTTC. This codes for CASSSQGSYSGANVLTF.

This clonotype has just a few counts. Since a much larger clone is just one base distant, this may be a read error. The chain links TRBV2 to TRBJ2-5, with TRBD1 matching over 7 bases. The J call is uncertain, as TRBJ2-7 better fits the DNA end. The CDR3 consists of 14 residues. Germline V gives CDR1 SNHLY, CDR2 FYNNEI. CDR3 amino acids: CASSVRAGGYEQYF. The CDR3 region has the DNA TGTGCCAGCAGTGTAAGGGCAGGGGGCTACGAGCAGTACTTC.

The J gene is TRBJ2-7, the V gene TRBV5-1; 8 bases match TRBD2. This CDR3 has 15 amino acids. Trimming removed 6 bases from V and 3 bases from J; junction bases left unmatched: 11. The germline gives CDR1 SGHRS, CDR2 YFSETQ. The CDR3 region is CASTFLGLDGYEQYF. The CDR3 DNA is TGCGCCAGCACCTTTTTGGGACTAGACGGCTACGAGCAGTACTTC. Full variable domain (remainder filled in from reference TRBV5-1 and TRBJ2-7): KAGVTQTPRYLIKTRGQQVTLSCSPISGHRSVSWYQQTPGQGLQFLFEYFSETQRNKGNFPGRFSGRQFSNSRSEMNVSTLELGDSALYLCASTFLGLDGYEQYFGPGTRLTVT.

This chain connects TRBV5-5 to TRBJ1-1, with D unclear. The germline V gene encodes CDR1 SGHKS and CDR2 YYEKEE (reference sequence). CDR3 length: 14 residues. Trimming shortened V by 0 bases and J by 1 base, and 7 bases separated the two germline ends. The CDR3 nucleotides read TGTGCCAGCAGCTTGGCGAACCCGAACACTGAAGCTTTCTTT. Translation gives CASSLANPNTEAFF.

This clonotype has just a few counts. V and J are TRBV11-2 and TRBJ2-3; 9 bases agree with TRBD2. Germline values: CDR1 SGHAT, CDR2 FQNNGV. CDR3 size: 16 residues. V lost 5 bases to trimming and J lost 5 bases; unmatched junction nucleotides: 11. The CDR3 DNA reads TGTGCCAGCAGCCAGTCGGGACTAGCCGCAAGAGATACGCAGTATTTT. Translated, it gives CASSQSGLAARDTQYF.

The genes are TRBV5-5 and TRBJ2-7; 7 nucleotides match TRBD2. This CDR3 spans 17 amino acids. CDR1 SGHKS and CDR2 YYEKEE come from the germline V gene (reference sequence). V trimming: 2 bases; J trimming: 3 bases; junction bases outside the gene matches: 14. CDR3 region: CASSLSGIMAFYYEQYF. The CDR3 DNA is TGTGCCAGCAGCTTAAGCGGGATCATGGCCTTTTACTACGAGCAGTACTTC.

The genes are TRBV4-2 and TRBJ2-7; 8 bases fit TRBD2. Per the germline V gene, CDR1 is LGHNA and CDR2 is YNFKEQ. This CDR3 is 16 amino acids long. Trimming took 3 bases from V and 0 from J; bases not matched to a gene: 7. In nucleotides, the CDR3 is TGTGCCAGCAGCCAGATTGGCGGGGGGAACTCCTACGAGCAGTACTTC. Translation gives CASSQIGGGNSYEQYF.

The chain uses TRBV5-1 and TRBJ1-6, with TRBD1 identical over 7 bases. J was trimmed by 14 bases and V by 2 bases; bases with no gene match: 10. Germline CDR1 SGHRS, CDR2 YFSETQ. The CDR3 sequence is 14 residues long. The CDR3 reads CASSFQDRLQTLHF. The DNA of the CDR3 is TGCGCCAGCAGCTTTCAGGACAGGCTTCAGACCCTCCACTTT.

The V gene is TRBV20-1, the J gene TRBJ2-7, with 9 nucleotides matching TRBD1. Germline V gene data show CDR1 as DFQATT and CDR2 as SNEGSKA (reference sequence). With 4 bases clipped from V and 6 bases from J, the junction kept 4 bases outside the gene matches. This CDR3 spans 12 amino acids. The CDR3 loop reads CSATDRGSEQYF. As DNA, the CDR3 is TGCAGTGCTACAGACAGGGGGTCCGAGCAGTACTTC.

V usage is TRBV6-2 or TRBV6-3 and J usage is TRBJ2-5, with D unclear. The CDR3 extends over 13 amino acids. Trimming took 11 bases from V and 11 from J, leaving 24 bases between them. The V gene's germline CDR1 is MNHEY and CDR2 SVGEGT. The CDR3 bases are TGTGCCTCTGCCCGAGACATCCTGGGATGGCAGTACTTC. Amino acids: CASARDILGWQYF.

This clonotype was seen a handful of times. The gene calls are TRBV12-3 or TRBV12-4 and TRBJ2-1, with D perhaps matching TRBD1 (6 bases). Trimming took off 5 bases at V and 8 bases at J, with 10 bases between the two ends. The CDR3 contains 12 residues. CDR3 DNA sequence: TGTGCCAGCAGTACCAGGGGCTATGAGCAGTTCTTC. Encoded protein: CASSTRGYEQFF.

In this sample, this clonotype turned up many times. This rearrangement joins TRBV4-1 to TRBJ2-5, with TRBD2 identical over 7 bases. This CDR3 has 17 amino acids. Trimming took 0 bases from V and 2 from J; bases not matched to a gene: 9. Germline CDR1 and CDR2: MGHRA and YSYEKL. This chain's CDR3 is CASSQDAQRGGQETQYF. CDR3 DNA: TGCGCCAGCAGCCAAGATGCCCAGCGGGGTGGTCAAGAGACCCAGTACTTC.

The V and J genes are TRBV24-1 and TRBJ2-3; D unclear. In germline, CDR1 is KGHDR, CDR2 SFDVKD. CDR3 length: 12 amino acids. V gave up 1 base and J gave up 8 bases, with 6 bases separating them. The CDR3 DNA reads TGTGCCACCAGTGATTTTGGTGGTACGCAGTATTTT. It translates to CATSDFGGTQYF.

This clonotype was seen a few times. This rearrangement joins TRBV4-3 to TRBJ2-3, with 8 bases aligning to TRBD2. This CDR3 is 17 amino acids long. V gave up 1 base and J gave up 5 bases; unmatched junction bases: 11. CDR1 LGHNA and CDR2 YSLEER come from the germline V gene. The CDR3 DNA follows: TGCGCCAGCAGCCAAGGCCATAGCGGGACCGCTGGAGATACGCAGTATTTT. It encodes CASSQGHSGTAGDTQYF.

The chain joins TRBV5-1 to TRBJ1-6, with D uncertain. Germline CDR1 SGHRS, CDR2 YFSETQ. Trimming shortened V by 4 bases and J by 0 bases, and 8 bases separated the two germline ends. CDR3 length: 15 amino acids. Here the CDR3 DNA reads TGCGCCAGCAGCACCAGGAGCTCCTATAATTCACCCCTCCACTTT. It encodes CASSTRSSYNSPLHF.

J is TRBJ1-2 and V is TRBV28; 10 positions match TRBD1. With 8 bases clipped from V and 6 bases from J, the junction kept 12 bases outside the gene matches. This CDR3 spans 15 amino acids. The germline V gene has CDR1 MDHEN and CDR2 SYDVKM. In DNA, the CDR3 is TGTGCCAGCCGGCATTCGCGGACAGGGGGAAATGGCTACACCTTC. Translation gives CASRHSRTGGNGYTF.

This clonotype was detected a few times. The chain combines TRBV4-2 with TRBJ2-7; D is unclear. The V gene's germline CDR1 is LGHNA and CDR2 YNFKEQ. V gave up 0 bases and J gave up 3 bases, with 9 bases separating them. This CDR3 comprises 14 residues. As DNA, the CDR3 is TGTGCCAGCAGCCAAGATCCGGAGATCTACGAGCAGTACTTC. Its protein is CASSQDPEIYEQYF.